This T cell receptor beta chain was sequenced during a study of blood T cell repertoires in COVID-19. Overall study: Sources were T cells, B-cell-depleted T cells, or PBMCs; the material itself was cDNA or gDNA.

The method was immunoSEQ multiplex PCR; TCRdb's version includes in-frame clones alone and lacks a portion of them. The table shows 100,000 or so clones, with roughly 78% occurring only once. Germline loops: CDR1 ENHRY, CDR2 SYGVKD. The CDR3 spans 16 residues. V shed 4 bases and J 8 bases; nucleotides not matched to a gene: 6. The gene calls are TRBV10-3 and TRBJ2-1; 15 nucleotides agree with TRBD2. This sequence was found in a man aged 50-59 years with active or convalescent COVID-19. Sequenced input: peripheral blood. Here the CDR3 DNA reads TGTGCCATCAGTGGCGGACTAGCGGGGGGGCTCGATGAGCAGTTCTTC. Protein product: CAISGGLAGGLDEQFF.